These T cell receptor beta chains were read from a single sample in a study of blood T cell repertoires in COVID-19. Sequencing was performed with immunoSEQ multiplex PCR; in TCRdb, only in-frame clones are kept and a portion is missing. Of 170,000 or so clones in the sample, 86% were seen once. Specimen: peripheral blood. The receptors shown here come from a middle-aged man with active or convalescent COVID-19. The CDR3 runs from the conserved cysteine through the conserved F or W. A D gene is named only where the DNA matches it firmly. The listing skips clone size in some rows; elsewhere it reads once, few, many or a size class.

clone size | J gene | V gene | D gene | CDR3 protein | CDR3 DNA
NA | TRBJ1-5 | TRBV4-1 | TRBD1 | CASSQVGRGRRQPQHF | TGCGCCAGCAGCCAAGTGGGAAGGGGGCGCAGGCAGCCCCAGCATTTT
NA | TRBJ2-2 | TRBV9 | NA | CASSVEAGNTGELFF | TGTGCCAGCAGCGTAGAAGCAGGGAACACCGGGGAGCTGTTTTTT
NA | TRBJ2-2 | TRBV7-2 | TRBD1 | CASSLGLGQGIGELFF | TGTGCCAGCAGCTTAGGCCTCGGACAGGGGATCGGGGAGCTGTTTTTT
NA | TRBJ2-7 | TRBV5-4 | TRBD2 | CASRDGREQSEQYF | TGTGCCAGCAGGGACGGGAGGGAACAGAGCGAGCAGTACTTC
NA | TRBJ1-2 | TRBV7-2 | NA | CASSLETGGYTF | TGTGCCAGCAGCTTAGAGACGGGGGGCTACACCTTC
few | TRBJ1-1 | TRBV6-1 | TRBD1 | CASSEVTGGHTEAFF | TGTGCCAGCAGTGAAGTGACAGGGGGGCACACTGAAGCTTTCTTT
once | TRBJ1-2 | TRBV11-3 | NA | CASSPGAGFNYGYTF | TGTGCCAGCAGCCCCGGAGCGGGTTTTAACTATGGCTACACCTTC
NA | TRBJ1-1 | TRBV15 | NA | CATSRDIGAEAFF | TGTGCCACCAGCAGAGATATAGGGGCTGAAGCTTTCTTT
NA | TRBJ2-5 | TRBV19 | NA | CATAAGGQETQYF | TGTGCCACCGCCGCAGGGGGGCAAGAGACCCAGTACTTC
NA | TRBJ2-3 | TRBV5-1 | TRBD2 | CASRRGTGTSSLAGTDTQYF | TGCGCCAGCCGCCGGGGTACCGGGACTAGTAGTCTCGCTGGCACAGATACGCAGTATTTT
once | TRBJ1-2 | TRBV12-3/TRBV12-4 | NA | CASRETGRYGYTF | TGTGCCAGCAGGGAGACAGGCCGCTACGGCTACACCTTC
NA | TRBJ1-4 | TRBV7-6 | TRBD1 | CASSLEGARELFF | TGTGCCAGCAGCTTAGAGGGGGCCCGAGAACTGTTTTTT
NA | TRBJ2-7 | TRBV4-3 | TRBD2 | CASSQQLAGFYEQYF | TGCGCCAGCAGCCAACAACTAGCGGGGTTCTACGAGCAGTACTTC
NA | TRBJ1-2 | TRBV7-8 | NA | CASSLTAYNYGYTF | TGTGCCAGCAGCCTGACAGCTTATAACTATGGCTACACCTTC
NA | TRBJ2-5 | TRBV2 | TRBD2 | CASTLSGGYQETQYF | TGTGCCAGCACCCTTAGCGGGGGCTACCAAGAGACCCAGTACTTC
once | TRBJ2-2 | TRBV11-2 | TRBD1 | CASRGRQGAFTGELFF | TGTGCCAGCAGGGGACGACAGGGGGCCTTTACCGGGGAGCTGTTTTTT
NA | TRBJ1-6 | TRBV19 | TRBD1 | CASNRGRYNSPLHF | TGTGCCAGCAACAGGGGCCGCTATAATTCACCCCTCCACTTT